The rows below give T cell receptor beta chains drawn from one sample of a study of blood T cell repertoires in COVID-19. The repertoire was sequenced with immunoSEQ multiplex PCR; TCRdb's copy has only in-frame clones and lacks some. The sample has 200,000 to 250,000 clones, just under 85% seen once. Sequencing was carried out using peripheral blood. The receptors were sampled from a man aged 50-59 years with acute or convalescent COVID-19. Both conserved end residues are part of each CDR3. Each record gives: V gene, clone size, D gene, J gene, CDR3 protein, CDR3 DNA. The D gene is left open where the match is weak. Clone size appears in some rows only: once, few, many, or a class for an expanded clone.

>TRBV2|once|TRBD1|TRBJ1-1
CATGTGNTEAFF
TGTGCCACCGGGACAGGGAACACTGAAGCTTTCTTT
>TRBV4-1|-|-|TRBJ2-3
CASSRSGGSDTQYF
TGCGCCAGCAGTCGTTCAGGGGGGTCAGATACGCAGTATTTT
>TRBV7-2|-|TRBD2|TRBJ2-1
CASAAGGTYNEQFF
TGTGCCAGCGCAGCGGGAGGGACCTACAATGAGCAGTTCTTC
>TRBV3-1/TRBV3-2|-|-|TRBJ1-1
CASGGVGTEAFF
TGTGCCAGCGGCGGGGTTGGCACTGAAGCTTTCTTT
>TRBV28|-|-|TRBJ2-7
CASRRTRGQYF
TGTGCCAGCAGACGGACCAGGGGGCAGTACTTC
>TRBV19|-|-|TRBJ2-7
CASSPRQGGEQYF
TGTGCCAGTAGTCCCCGGCAGGGTGGGGAGCAGTACTTC
>TRBV19|-|TRBD1|TRBJ2-1
CASSSRTGRNNNEQFF
TGTGCCAGTAGTTCCCGGACAGGGAGAAACAACAATGAGCAGTTCTTC
>TRBV2|-|TRBD1|TRBJ1-1
CASKAITQGWAFF
TGTGCCAGCAAGGCTATCACACAGGGGTGGGCTTTCTTT
>TRBV12-5|-|TRBD2|TRBJ2-7
CASGHSGIKRNEQYF
TGTGCTAGTGGCCATAGCGGGATAAAAAGGAACGAGCAGTACTTC
>TRBV6-5|-|-|TRBJ1-4
CASSSGSRESEKLFF
TGTGCCAGCAGCTCGGGGTCCCGGGAAAGTGAAAAACTGTTTTTT
>TRBV7-9|few|-|TRBJ2-2
CASRLGSSGGAELFF
TGTGCCAGCAGGCTAGGATCGAGCGGAGGCGCGGAGCTGTTTTTT
>TRBV7-9|-|-|TRBJ2-7
CASSLGQVEGGEQYF
TGTGCCAGCAGCTTAGGCCAGGTGGAGGGTGGCGAGCAGTACTTC
>TRBV3-1/TRBV3-2|-|TRBD1|TRBJ1-3
CASSPRTGEGFSGNTIYF
TGTGCCAGCAGCCCGCGGACAGGGGAAGGATTCTCTGGAAACACCATATATTTT
>TRBV4-1|-|-|TRBJ2-5
CASKERLVSGQTQYF
TGCGCCAGCAAAGAAAGACTAGTTTCCGGTCAGACCCAGTACTTC
>TRBV7-6|-|-|TRBJ1-2
CASSLVQGVAYGYTF
TGTGCCAGCAGCTTAGTCCAGGGCGTTGCCTATGGCTACACCTTC
>TRBV6-5|-|-|TRBJ2-3
CASRRETDTQYF
TGTGCCAGCAGGCGAGAAACAGATACGCAGTATTTT
>TRBV7-9|-|TRBD2|TRBJ2-3
CAKGRGGADTQYF
TGTGCCAAGGGGCGGGGGGGAGCCGATACGCAGTATTTT
>TRBV5-1|-|TRBD2|TRBJ2-7
CASSLNVASGTPSYEQYF
TGCGCCAGCAGCTTGAATGTCGCTAGCGGAACACCCTCCTACGAGCAGTACTTC
>TRBV3-1/TRBV3-2|-|TRBD2|TRBJ2-5
CASSNEASGGRGETQYF
TGTGCCAGCAGCAACGAGGCTAGCGGGGGCCGGGGGGAGACCCAGTACTTC
>TRBV19|-|TRBD1|TRBJ1-4
CASSADRGWSEKLFF
TGTGCCAGTAGTGCTGACAGGGGATGGAGTGAAAAACTGTTTTTT
>TRBV6-5|few|TRBD1|TRBJ1-1
CASSYDRAAEAFF
TGTGCCAGCAGTTACGACAGGGCGGCTGAAGCTTTCTTT
>TRBV6-1|-|TRBD1|TRBJ1-2
CASSEVGQGYGYTF
TGTGCCAGCAGTGAAGTCGGACAGGGTTATGGCTACACCTTC
>TRBV9|-|TRBD1|TRBJ2-2
CASSRTGTAGELFF
TGTGCCAGCAGCCGGACAGGGACGGCCGGGGAGCTGTTTTTT
>TRBV6-5|once|-|TRBJ1-6
CASSWEGSPLHF
TGTGCCAGCAGTTGGGAGGGTTCACCCCTCCACTTT
>TRBV28|-|-|TRBJ2-3
CASSLFGETGVGTDTQYF
TGTGCCAGCAGTTTATTTGGGGAGACAGGAGTGGGCACAGATACGCAGTATTTT
>TRBV19|-|TRBD1|TRBJ1-6
CASSTEQGKPLHF
TGTGCCAGTAGTACCGAACAGGGGAAACCCCTCCACTTT
>TRBV19|-|TRBD1|TRBJ1-2
CASSRDGTGKLNYGYTF
TGTGCCAGTAGTAGGGACGGGACAGGGAAGCTTAACTATGGCTACACCTTC
>TRBV18|-|TRBD1|TRBJ2-7
CASSPLTGGREQYF
TGTGCCAGCTCACCACTTACAGGGGGTCGGGAGCAGTACTTC
>TRBV11-2|once|TRBD1|TRBJ2-3
CASSSWTGIQDTQYF
TGTGCCAGCAGCTCGTGGACAGGGATTCAAGATACGCAGTATTTT
>TRBV5-1|-|-|TRBJ2-7
CASSSYQDSGTSYEQYF
TGCGCCAGCAGCTCATACCAAGACTCCGGGACTTCCTACGAGCAGTACTTC
>TRBV19|-|TRBD2|TRBJ2-7
CASSRGRGGAFIYEQHF
TGTGCCAGTAGTAGGGGGAGGGGCGGGGCCTTCATCTACGAGCAGCACTTC
>TRBV29-1|-|-|TRBJ1-2
CSVVEGNYGYTF
TGCAGCGTTGTGGAGGGAAACTATGGCTACACCTTC